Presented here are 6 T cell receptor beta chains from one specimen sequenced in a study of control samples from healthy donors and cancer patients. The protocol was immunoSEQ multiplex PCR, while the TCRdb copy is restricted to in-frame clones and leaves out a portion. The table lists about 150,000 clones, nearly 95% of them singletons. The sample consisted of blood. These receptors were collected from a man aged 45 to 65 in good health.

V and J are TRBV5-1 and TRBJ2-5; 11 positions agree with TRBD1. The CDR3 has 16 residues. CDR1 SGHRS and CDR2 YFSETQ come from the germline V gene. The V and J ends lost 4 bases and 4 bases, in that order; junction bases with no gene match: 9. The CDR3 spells CASSVLGQGGRETQYF. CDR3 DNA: TGCGCCAGCAGCGTGCTGGGACAGGGGGGAAGAGAGACCCAGTACTTC. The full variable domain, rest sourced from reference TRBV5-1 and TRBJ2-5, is KAGVTQTPRYLIKTRGQQVTLSCSPISGHRSVSWYQQTPGQGLQFLFEYFSETQRNKGNFPGRFSGRQFSNSRSEMNVSTLELGDSALYLCASSVLGQGGRETQYFGPGTRLLVL.

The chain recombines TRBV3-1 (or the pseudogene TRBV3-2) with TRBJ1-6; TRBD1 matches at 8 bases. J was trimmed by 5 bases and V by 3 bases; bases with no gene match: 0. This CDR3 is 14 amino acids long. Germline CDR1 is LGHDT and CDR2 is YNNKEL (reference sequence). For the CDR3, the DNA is TGTGCCAGCAGCCAGGGACAGGATAATTCACCCCTCCACTTT. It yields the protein CASSQGQDNSPLHF.

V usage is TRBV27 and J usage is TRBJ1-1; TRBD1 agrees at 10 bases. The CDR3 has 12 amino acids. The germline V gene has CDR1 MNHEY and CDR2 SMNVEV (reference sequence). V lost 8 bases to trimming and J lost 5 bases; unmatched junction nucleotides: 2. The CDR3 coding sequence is TGTGCCAGCTGGGGACAGGGGACTGAAGCTTTCTTT. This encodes CASWGQGTEAFF.

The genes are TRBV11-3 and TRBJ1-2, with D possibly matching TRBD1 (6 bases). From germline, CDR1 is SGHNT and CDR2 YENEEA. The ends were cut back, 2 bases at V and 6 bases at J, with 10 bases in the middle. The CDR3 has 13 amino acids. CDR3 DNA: TGTGCCAGCAGCTTATCGGGGGGCCATGGCTACACCTTC. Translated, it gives CASSLSGGHGYTF.

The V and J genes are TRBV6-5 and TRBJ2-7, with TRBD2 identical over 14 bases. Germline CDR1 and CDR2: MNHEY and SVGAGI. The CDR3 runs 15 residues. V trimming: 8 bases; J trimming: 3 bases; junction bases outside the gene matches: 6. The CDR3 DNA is TGTGCCAGCGGGACGACTAGCGGGAGGGACTACGAGCAGTACTTC. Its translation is CASGTTSGRDYEQYF.

The CDR3 sequence is CASSISGSQSEQFF. The CDR3 DNA is TGTGCCAGCAGCATTAGCGGGAGTCAGAGTGAGCAGTTCTTC. This chain connects TRBV11-2 to TRBJ2-1, with 9 bases aligning to TRBD2. After removal of 5 bases from V and 9 bases from J, the junction contained 8 bases not matched to a gene. The CDR3 runs to 14 residues. Germline values: CDR1 SGHAT, CDR2 FQNNGV. Full variable domain (remainder filled in from reference TRBV11-2 and TRBJ2-1): EAGVAQSPRYKIIEKRQSVAFWCNPISGHATLYWYQQILGQGPKLLIQFQNNGVVDDSQLPKDRFSAERLKGVDSTLKIQPAKLEDSAVYLCASSISGSQSEQFFGPGTRLTVL.